The rows below give T cell receptor beta chains drawn from one sample of a study of early T cells in non-severe SARS-CoV-2 infection. MiXCR, run by TCRdb on the 5' RACE reads, gives a single entry per CDR3 protein. This table holds under 100,000 distinct CDR3 sequences, approximately 11% found once. Sequencing was performed on whole blood. The receptor set was obtained from an adult who was a healthcare worker with PCR-confirmed SARS-CoV-2 infection or an uninfected control (not recorded which). Each CDR3 is given with its conserved first and last residue. The D gene is left open where the match is weak. Size is omitted from some rows. Given values are once, few, many or a class for expanded clones.

d_call j_call clone_size v_call cdr3_nt cdr3_aa
- TRBJ2-7 - TRBV6-1 TGTGCCAGCAGTCTAAGGGTATCGGGCGAGCAGTACTTC CASSLRVSGEQYF
TRBD1 TRBJ1-2 few TRBV3-1 TGTGCCAGCAGCCGCACACCCAGGGGGAACTATGGCTACACCTTC CASSRTPRGNYGYTF
TRBD1 TRBJ2-5 few TRBV5-6 TGTGCCAGCAGCCCTTTTGACAGGGATCGCAACCAAGAGACCCAGTACTTC CASSPFDRDRNQETQYF
- TRBJ2-7 few TRBV28 TGTGCCACCATCAGTTTAGGTTCGCGTCGGAGGGGCGAGCAGTACTTC CATISLGSRRRGEQYF
TRBD1 TRBJ1-5 many TRBV6-5 TGTGCCAGCAGTCGGACAGGGCTCGGCAATCAGCCCCAGCATTTT CASSRTGLGNQPQHF
- TRBJ2-2 few TRBV18 TGTGCCAGCTCACCCCCCGGCAGGTCCGGGGAGCTGTTTTTT CASSPPGRSGELFF
- TRBJ1-6 - TRBV7-7 TGTGCCAGCAGCTTCCAGGCAAATTCACCCCTCCACTTT CASSFQANSPLHF
- TRBJ1-2 - TRBV9 TGTGCCAGCAGAGGGAACCATGGCTACACCTTC CASRGNHGYTF
- TRBJ1-1 few TRBV28 TGTGCCATCACAGGGTCGATGAACACTGAAGCTTTCTTT CAITGSMNTEAFF
- TRBJ1-1 - TRBV5-1 TGCGCCAGCAAGAACTGGGAGGGCACTGAAGCTTTCTTT CASKNWEGTEAFF
TRBD1 TRBJ2-2 - TRBV24-1 TGTGCCACCAGTGATTCCACGGAACAGGGGGCATCCGGGGAGCTGTTTTTT CATSDSTEQGASGELFF
TRBD1 TRBJ1-6 few TRBV6-5 TGTGCCAGCAGTCGACAGGGGCAAAATTCACCCCTCCACTTT CASSRQGQNSPLHF
- TRBJ1-2 - TRBV5-4 TGTGCCAGCAGCTTGGAAGACAGGCCCTATGGCTACACCTTC CASSLEDRPYGYTF
- TRBJ2-5 many TRBV28 TGTGCCAGCAGTTTCCCCCAGCGTCAAGAGACCCAGTACTTC CASSFPQRQETQYF
- TRBJ2-4 few TRBV5-5 TGTGCCAGCAGCTTGGACAACGAAAACATTCAGTACTTC CASSLDNENIQYF
- TRBJ1-3 many TRBV30 TGTGCCTGGGTTCCCGTCTCTGGAAACACCATATATTTT CAWVPVSGNTIYF
- TRBJ1-1 many TRBV28 TGTGCCGTAAACAGGGAAGCCCCTGTCACTGAAGCTTTCTTT CAVNREAPVTEAFF
TRBD2 TRBJ2-1 many TRBV11-3 TGTGCCAGCAGCTTAGAAGCGGGGCATGAGCAGTTCTTC CASSLEAGHEQFF
- TRBJ1-2 - TRBV9 TGTGCCAGCAGCTATGGGACAAACAGGGAGGCCGATGGCGGCTACACCTTC CASSYGTNREADGGYTF
- TRBJ2-1 - TRBV7-6 TGTGCCAGCACCGACGCGTACAATGAGCAGTTCTTC CASTDAYNEQFF
- TRBJ2-5 - TRBV28 TGTGCCAGCTCGCCCGGACAGTTCCAAGAGACCCAGTACTTC CASSPGQFQETQYF
- TRBJ1-2 - TRBV2 TGTGCCAGCCATTGGGGCATAAGCTATGGCTACACCTTC CASHWGISYGYTF
- TRBJ2-4 few TRBV6-5 TGTGCCAGCAGTTCGGCGATTTCGGCCAAAAACATTCAGTACTTC CASSSAISAKNIQYF
TRBD1 TRBJ1-5 many TRBV20-1 TGCAGTGCTAGAGATCGGGACAGGGGTAGCAATCAGCCCCAGCATTTT CSARDRDRGSNQPQHF
- TRBJ2-1 few TRBV5-5 TGTGCCAGCAGCTTGCTGGCAGGGACCTATGAGCAGTTCTTC CASSLLAGTYEQFF
- TRBJ1-5 few TRBV28 TGTGCCAGCAGTCTTGGTCGAGGTCAGCCCCAGCATTTT CASSLGRGQPQHF
TRBD2 TRBJ2-2 once TRBV5-1 TGCGCCAGCAGCTTGGGACTAGCGGAGACCGGGGAGCTGTTTTTT CASSLGLAETGELFF
- TRBJ2-2 - TRBV7-3 TGTGTCAGCTCCATTGGGGCGAGCACCGGGGAGCTGTTTTTT CVSSIGASTGELFF
- TRBJ2-7 - TRBV28 TGTGCCAGCAGTATACCCTACGAGCAGTACTTC CASSIPYEQYF
TRBD1 TRBJ1-5 few TRBV20-1 TGCAGTGCTAGAAGGGACAGGGTGCAGCCCCAGCATTTT CSARRDRVQPQHF
TRBD2 TRBJ2-3 - TRBV2 TGTGCCAGCAGTACTAGCGGGAGACGTCCGGATACGCAGTATTTT CASSTSGRRPDTQYF
TRBD2 TRBJ2-7 - TRBV28 TGTGCCAGCGGGGGAGGGCGACCCTCCTACGAGCAGTACTTC CASGGGRPSYEQYF
TRBD1 TRBJ1-6 many TRBV7-9 TGTGCCAGCAGCTTCGACAGGGTATTCCACTTT CASSFDRVFHF
- TRBJ2-7 few TRBV5-4 TGTGCCAGCAGCCCGGACGACGGTCGGGAGCAGTACTTC CASSPDDGREQYF
TRBD2 TRBJ2-1 many TRBV3-1 TGTGCCAGCAGCCAGATAGCGGGAGCAACCTACAATGAGCAGTTCTTC CASSQIAGATYNEQFF
- TRBJ2-3 many TRBV5-4 TGTGCCAGCAGACTACAGGGATCGGATACGCAGTATTTT CASRLQGSDTQYF
TRBD1 TRBJ2-7 - TRBV20-1 TGCAGTGCTAGTACCGCCCGGGACAGCCATCAGTACTTC CSASTARDSHQYF
TRBD1 TRBJ2-1 - TRBV18 TGTGCCAGCTCAATCGGGACAGGGGATGAGCAGTTCTTC CASSIGTGDEQFF
- TRBJ2-5 few TRBV20-1 TGCAGTGCTGTTAAGTGGGAAGAGACCCAGTACTTC CSAVKWEETQYF
- TRBJ2-3 - TRBV5-1 TGCGCCAGCAGCTCCTTGACAGGACGGGATACGCAGTATTTT CASSSLTGRDTQYF
- TRBJ2-5 few TRBV6-1 TGTGCCAGCAGTGACGAGGACCGTCCGGGAGAGACCCAGTACTTC CASSDEDRPGETQYF
TRBD2 TRBJ2-7 - TRBV11-2 TGTGCCAGCAGCCCTTTGGCCAGGACTAGCGGGAGAACCTACGAGCAGTACTTC CASSPLARTSGRTYEQYF
- TRBJ2-7 - TRBV3-1 TGTGCCAGCAGCGAGGGGACACGGGGGAAGTCCGAGCAGTACTTC CASSEGTRGKSEQYF
- TRBJ1-2 - TRBV4-1 TGCGCCAGCAGCCCAGAAATTGCAGAGGAAAGTGGCTACACCTTC CASSPEIAEESGYTF
TRBD1 TRBJ1-1 few TRBV2 TGTGCCAGCAGTAGCGACAGGGCCCATGAAGCTTTCTTT CASSSDRAHEAFF
- TRBJ2-1 few TRBV18 TGTGCCAGCTCACCACAGACCTCCTACAATGAGCAGTTCTTC CASSPQTSYNEQFF
TRBD2 TRBJ2-1 many TRBV3-1 TGTGCCAGCAGCCAAGGGGCGGGGGGGCCCTACAATGAGCAGTTCTTC CASSQGAGGPYNEQFF
- TRBJ2-5 many TRBV7-9 TGTGCCAGCAGCTCGGAGGGTGCCCTGCAAGAGACCCAGTACTTC CASSSEGALQETQYF
TRBD2 TRBJ2-1 - TRBV10-1 TGCGCCAGCAGCCCGGGACTAGCGGGAGAAGGCCCCTACAATGAGCAGTTCTTC CASSPGLAGEGPYNEQFF
TRBD1 TRBJ2-5 - TRBV20-1 TGCAGTGCTACACCAAGGACAGGCCAAGAGACCCAGTACTTC CSATPRTGQETQYF
TRBD1 TRBJ2-1 few TRBV5-6 TGTGCCAGCAGCTCGGGACAGGGGACTGAGCAGTTCTTC CASSSGQGTEQFF
- TRBJ1-1 many TRBV20-1 TGCAGTGCTAGAGATCCCGGACTGATTGGCACTGAAGCTTTCTTT CSARDPGLIGTEAFF
- TRBJ2-7 many TRBV29-1 TGCAGCGTCGTAGGCATCTCTTCCTACGAGCAGTACTTC CSVVGISSYEQYF
- TRBJ1-2 - TRBV2 TGTGCCAGCAGGCGAGACACAAACTATGGCTACACCTTC CASRRDTNYGYTF